These 9 T cell receptor beta chains originate from one sample sequenced in a study of T cells after yellow fever vaccination. TCRdb ran MiXCR on the 5' RACE reads and lists one entry per CDR3 protein. The sample records approximately 450,000 distinct CDR3 sequences, 15% to 20% being singletons. The source was PBMCs, collected before the yellow fever booster vaccination. The receptor set was obtained from a man aged 18-30 years who received the YFV17D yellow fever vaccine.

About this clonotype: At one end, the junction sequence differs from germline, possibly due to a read error. The genes are TRBV7-7 and TRBJ2-1; no clear D. This CDR3 is 15 amino acids long. The germline V gene encodes CDR1 SSHAT and CDR2 FNYEAQ (reference sequence). The CDR3 sequence: CASSPFLVGHNEQFF. The CDR3 DNA is TGTGCTAGCAGCCCCTTTCTAGTAGGCCACAATGAGCAGTTCTTC.

This clonotype was picked up a small number of times. This chain connects TRBV15 to TRBJ1-4; TRBD1 is a possible D gene (5 bases). Germline V gene sequence: CDR1 LNHNV, CDR2 YYDKDF (reference sequence). V was pared by 2 bases and J by 5 bases, with 18 bases between. The CDR3 runs 17 residues. The CDR3 DNA is TGTGCCACCAGCAGATCGGGACGGCCACCATTCAATGAAAAACTGTTTTTT. Translated: CATSRSGRPPFNEKLFF.

The rearrangement joins TRBV28 to TRBJ1-2; no clear D. V gave up 0 bases and J gave up 8 bases, with 16 bases separating them. The CDR3 has 15 amino acids. CDR1 is MDHEN, CDR2 SYDVKM, per germline. CDR3 nucleotides: TGTGCCAGCAGTTTATGGGGCAGTTCGTGGTACGGCTACACCTTC. Its translation is CASSLWGSSWYGYTF.

The table lists this clonotype with a few counts. V usage is TRBV27 and J usage is TRBJ2-7; 13 nucleotides match TRBD2. The CDR3 has 14 residues. Germline assignment: CDR1 MNHEY and CDR2 SMNVEV (reference sequence). V shed 6 bases and J 4 bases; nucleotides not matched to a gene: 3. The CDR3 coding sequence is TGTGCCAGCAGAGGACTAGCGGGGGTTTACGAGCAGTACTTC. Translated, it gives CASRGLAGVYEQYF.

This rearrangement joins TRBV15 to TRBJ1-4; D ambiguous. The CDR3 is 16 residues long. CDR1 is LNHNV and CDR2 is YYDKDF in the germline V gene (reference sequence). Deletions cut 0 bases from V and 0 bases from J, with 8 bases between. The CDR3 DNA reads as TGTGCCACCAGCAGAGATGGGTCTGCAACTAATGAAAAACTGTTTTTT. Translation gives CATSRDGSATNEKLFF.

This clonotype showed up just a few times. The gene calls are TRBV6-4 and TRBJ2-1; D call uncertain. Germline CDR1 MRHNA, CDR2 SNTAGT. The CDR3 extends over 13 amino acids. V lost 2 bases, J lost 6 bases, and 8 bases lay in between. The CDR3 loop is CASSDTPSNEQFF. As DNA, the CDR3 is TGTGCCAGCAGTGACACCCCCAGCAATGAGCAGTTCTTC.

The chain carries TRBV10-2 and TRBJ1-1; no clear D gene. The V end lost 7 bases, the J end lost 0 bases, and 9 bases lay between the germline ends. From germline, CDR1 is WSHSY and CDR2 SAAADI. The CDR3 is 13 residues long. The CDR3 region has the DNA TGCGCCAGCACCTCAGAGTTGAACACTGAAGCTTTCTTT. The encoded protein is CASTSELNTEAFF.

This chain links TRBV19 with TRBJ1-2; D remains unclear. Germline V gives CDR1 LNHDA, CDR2 SQIVND (reference sequence). CDR3 length: 15 amino acids. V was shortened by 5 bases and J by 4 bases, with 17 bases between the two germline ends. CDR3 in amino acids: CASSLGSAVIYGYTF. The CDR3 region has the DNA TGTGCCAGTAGTTTAGGTTCGGCAGTTATCTATGGCTACACCTTC.

This clonotype was found a few times. V and J are TRBV5-4 and TRBJ2-5; the D gene is possibly TRBD1 (5 bases). The CDR3 covers 15 residues. Germline lookup yields CDR1 SGHNT and CDR2 YYREEE (reference sequence). Trimming stripped 3 bases from V and 2 bases from J, with 14 bases between. The CDR3 region is CASSSMTVGQETQYF. In DNA form, the CDR3 reads TGTGCCAGCAGCTCGATGACAGTCGGACAAGAGACCCAGTACTTC. The complete variable domain, with remaining parts taken from reference TRBV5-4 and TRBJ2-5, reads ETGVTQSPTHLIKTRGQQVTLRCSSQSGHNTVSWYQQALGQGPQFIFQYYREEENGRGNFPPRFSGLQFPNYSSELNVNALELDDSALYLCASSSMTVGQETQYFGPGTRLLVL.